This TCR beta chain was sequenced for a study of shared clonotypes between healthy human individuals (dated by TCRdb to 2018 to 2021). A note on the overall study: The cohort comprised a couple of women and a few men aged 18 to 49 years. For each donor, three plates each were used for CD4 naive and CD4 memory, two plates were used for CD8 naive, and one plate was used for CD8 memory. Blood TCR repertoires of five healthy adults were deeply sequenced to estimate repertoire size and the extent of clonotype sharing between individuals. To increase sequencing depth and limit assay-specific biases, different laboratories used diverse techniques to prepare libraries and sequence TCR repertoires. Leukapheresis yielded between about 0.9 and 9 billion PBMCs per donor.

The study at large found these results: Only blood was sampled, and tissue TCR repertoires likely differ from those in blood. Clonotypes shared by all four sorted-subset donors showed higher generation probabilities than non-shared clonotypes. Pairwise subsampling led to the expectation that sequencing depth would affect the degree of clonotype sharing among donors. When a handful of donors were compared, the shared fraction of clonotypes was about 5% for naive CD4, around 3.6% for naive CD8, 2% to 2.5% for memory CD4, and about 0.36% for memory CD8. The small number of donors limited the genetic and exposure-history diversity represented. Naive subsets generally had larger estimated clonotype richness than memory subsets did. Even with the large sequencing depth, rarefaction of the sorted-subset datasets indicated that sequencing was incomplete.

Trimming takes 2 bases off V and 7 bases off J; junction bases not matched to a gene: 5. The cysteine opens and the phenylalanine closes a CDR3 of 15 amino acids. The CDR3 DNA has 45 bases and is translated from base 1. From the germline V gene, CDR1 is SGHAT and CDR2 is FQNNGV. On this clone: Its specific antigen is unknown. No much larger clone is present one base from it, and per-base qualities are unavailable.

Healthy HIV-negative adults with no recently reported acute infections or vaccinations were included as donors. Every donor was a Caucasian adult living in Nashville, Tennessee, USA. CD4+ T cells were enriched by magnetic negative selection; naive cells were then positively selected on CD45RA, and the negative fraction formed the memory subset. After blood collection by leukapheresis, PBMCs were isolated using Ficoll-Histopaque density gradient centrifugation and then cryopreserved in the vapor phase of liquid nitrogen. Purity and quantity of every magnetically sorted T cell population were checked by analytical flow cytometry. Genomic DNA was isolated from each sorted fraction and quantified by UV absorbance on a Nanodrop 2000c. Using the deep immunoSEQ assay, TCR CDR3 regions were amplified from genomic DNA by multiplex PCR. Extracted genomic DNA from each cell subset was distributed evenly across all wells of several immunoSEQ 96-well plates, and each plate was treated as a replicate. For sorted subsets, each replicate PCR was loaded with about 200 ng genomic DNA, equivalent to about 30,000 T cell genomes. Purified libraries were quantified with a Qubit 3.0 fluorometer, sized on a Bioanalyzer 2100, and re-quantified with the KAPA Library Quantification kit. Each immunoSEQ 96-well plate was sequenced on its own single-read 150-cycle Illumina NextSeq 550 flow cell. Regarding the original processing steps: Because only junctional sequences without quality scores were contained in the immunoSEQ output, filtering matching that applied to full-length reads could not be performed. Sequences were annotated with PyIR, a Python wrapper for IgBLAST v1.9, and V/J genes and CDR3 were assigned using IMGT germline references. Reads were removed for weak V/J assignments (E-value above 1e-6), missing CDR3, stop codons, out-of-frame junctions, or ambiguous translated residues. V3J clonotypes were defined by identical inferred V gene, J gene, and CDR3 amino acid sequence. Percentage overlap between repertoires was calculated by dividing the number of shared unique clonotypes by the size of the smaller repertoire. Richness of each repertoire was evaluated using RTK rarefaction, the Chao1 estimator, and Recon v2.1 estimates of unobserved clonotypes. For all TCRbeta clonotypes obtained by the gDNA method from a handful of donors, generation probabilities were computed with OLGA. TCRdb mirrors the immuneACCESS table, restricted to in-frame sequences. Some clones are absent from its copies; in checked studies, under half trace to an unresolved V gene, and the reason for the others is unknown. V, J and clone size reflect that table, while D and trimming were determined from the DNA. A total of around 1.4 million clones appear in this sample, around 98.5% of them only once. Jointly, the top ten make up 0.36% of the sample.

This TCR derives from a man aged 25-45 years in good health. Here the chain combines TRBV11-2 and TRBJ2-1, with 10 middle bases fitting TRBD2. Sample: naive CD4+ T cells sorted from blood. The sample's cell subset or site label is to be understood as: CD45RA+ positively selected. CDR3 protein: CASSLRLAGANEQFF. The sequenced DNA: TGTGCCAGCAGCTTAAGGCTAGCGGGAGCAAATGAGCAGTTCTTC.